The clone carrying this T cell receptor beta chain appeared once. The CDR3 runs 14 residues. V lost 1 base and J 7 bases, leaving 10 bases between the germline ends. Germline V gives CDR1 LNHDA, CDR2 SQIVND (reference sequence). The method was immunoSEQ multiplex PCR; TCRdb's version includes in-frame clones alone and lacks a portion of them. The table shows over 75,000 clones, with 90% occurring only once. The data originate from a study of blood T cell repertoires in COVID-19. About the study: Samples representing acute and convalescent COVID-19 were sourced from the United States, Italy and Spain. The cDNA or gDNA used as material had been derived from T cells, B-cell-depleted T cells, or PBMCs.

Material: peripheral blood. The rearrangement uses TRBV19 and TRBJ2-2; perhaps TRBD1 as D (5 bases). The TCR was taken from a man between 60 and 75 years old with acute or convalescent COVID-19. The DNA for the CDR3 is TGTGCCAGTAGTATAGGACAGTTGAACGGGGAGCTGTTTTTT. Protein sequence: CASSIGQLNGELFF.